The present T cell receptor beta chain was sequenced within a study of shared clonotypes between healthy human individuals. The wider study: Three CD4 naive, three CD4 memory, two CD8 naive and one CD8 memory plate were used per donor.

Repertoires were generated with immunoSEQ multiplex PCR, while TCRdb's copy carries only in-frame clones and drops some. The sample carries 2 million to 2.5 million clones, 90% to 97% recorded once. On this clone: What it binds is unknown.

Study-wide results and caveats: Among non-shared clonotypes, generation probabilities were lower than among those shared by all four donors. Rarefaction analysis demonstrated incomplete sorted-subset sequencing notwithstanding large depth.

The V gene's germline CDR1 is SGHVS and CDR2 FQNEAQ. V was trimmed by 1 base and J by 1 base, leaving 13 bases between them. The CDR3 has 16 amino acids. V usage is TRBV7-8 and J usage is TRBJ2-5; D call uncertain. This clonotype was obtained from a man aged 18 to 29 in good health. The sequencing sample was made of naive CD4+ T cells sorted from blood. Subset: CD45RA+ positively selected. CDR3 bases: TGTGCCAGCAGCTTAGTAGCAGGCCTGAGCCAAGAGACCCAGTACTTC. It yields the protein CASSLVAGLSQETQYF.